These 7 T cell receptor beta chains share one sample of origin, sequenced in a study of siplizumab effects on memory and regulatory T cells. The repertoire was sequenced with immunoSEQ multiplex PCR; TCRdb's copy has only in-frame clones and lacks some. The data show 50,000 to 75,000 clones, roughly 85% seen once. The sample consisted of memory CD4+ T cells sorted from blood. The receptors originated from a human donor in good health.

This chain joins TRBV11-2 and TRBJ1-3; D gene ambiguous. Germline V CDR1 and CDR2: SGHAT, FQNNGV. The CDR3 is made up of 14 amino acids. V was trimmed by 3 bases and J by 4 bases, leaving 10 bases between them. For the CDR3, the DNA is TGTGCCAGCAGCTTCGGGCATCAAGGAAACACCATATATTTT. Encoded protein: CASSFGHQGNTIYF. The full variable domain, in which reference TRBV11-2 and TRBJ1-3 provide the parts outside the CDR3, is EAGVAQSPRYKIIEKRQSVAFWCNPISGHATLYWYQQILGQGPKLLIQFQNNGVVDDSQLPKDRFSAERLKGVDSTLKIQPAKLEDSAVYLCASSFGHQGNTIYFGEGSWLTVV.

This clone was found once. The chain links TRBV5-6 to TRBJ1-2, with TRBD1 as a possible D gene (6 bases). Germline CDR1 reads SGHDT; CDR2 reads YYEEEE. This CDR3 contains 15 residues. V lost 4 bases and J lost 0, with 13 bases in between. DNA of the CDR3: TGTGCCAGCAGCGTCGGGACACGATCTAACTATGGCTACACCTTC. Encoded protein: CASSVGTRSNYGYTF. Together with reference TRBV5-6 and TRBJ1-2, the CDR3 gives the full variable domain: DAGVTQSPTHLIKTRGQQVTLRCSPKSGHDTVSWYQQALGQGPQFIFQYYEEEERQRGNFPDRFSGHQFPNYSSELNVNALLLGDSALYLCASSVGTRSNYGYTFGSGTRLTVV.

V is TRBV7-9 and J is TRBJ1-4; no firm D call. CDR3 length: 16 amino acids. Trimming cost V 3 bases and J 8 bases, with 19 bases left between them. Germline CDR1 reads SEHNR; CDR2 reads FQNEAQ (reference sequence). CDR3 region: CASSLRATSGREKLFF. The CDR3 nucleotides read TGTGCCAGCAGCTTGAGGGCCACTTCTGGGAGGGAAAAACTGTTTTTT.

V gene TRBV2 combines with J gene TRBJ1-6; no firm D call. Trimming stripped 3 bases from V and 9 bases from J, with 15 bases between. The germline CDR1 and CDR2 sequences are SNHLY and FYNNEI. The length of the CDR3 is 15 residues. As DNA, the CDR3 is TGTGCCAGCAGTGATCCTGTCGGGGTTCGTTCACCCCTCCACTTT. It codes for CASSDPVGVRSPLHF.

This chain connects TRBV6-1 to TRBJ2-3; perhaps TRBD1 as D (6 bases). Trimming left V 1 base short and J 4 bases short, with 12 bases between. The CDR3 is 15 residues long. Per the germline V gene, CDR1 is MNHNS and CDR2 is SASEGT. The DNA for the CDR3 is TGTGCCAGCAGTGAAGAGGGCAGGGGCCCAGATACGCAGTATTTT. Its protein product is CASSEEGRGPDTQYF.

The chain carries TRBV7-9 and TRBJ1-2, with no clear D. Trimming removed 8 bases from V and 5 bases from J, with 24 bases in between. CDR3 size: 16 residues. Germline CDR1 SEHNR, CDR2 FQNEAQ (reference sequence). Written as DNA, the CDR3 is TGTGCCAGCGTTAAGCTACCCATCAACCTTGAGTATGGCTACACCTTC. It yields the protein CASVKLPINLEYGYTF. The full variable domain, rest sourced from reference TRBV7-9 and TRBJ1-2, is DTGVSQNPRHKITKRGQNVTFRCDPISEHNRLYWYRQTLGQGPEFLTYFQNEAQLEKSRLLSDRFSAERPKGSFSTLEIQRTEQGDSAMYLCASVKLPINLEYGYTFGSGTRLTVV.

The V gene is TRBV15, the J gene TRBJ1-2; D uncertain. Germline V lookup: CDR1 LNHNV, CDR2 YYDKDF (reference sequence). The CDR3 is 16 residues long. V dropped 0 bases and J dropped 6 bases, with 17 bases sitting between them. CDR3 DNA sequence: TGTGCCACCAGCAGAGATCCTGGCGGTTTCGCGGATGGCTACACCTTC. This gives the protein CATSRDPGGFADGYTF.